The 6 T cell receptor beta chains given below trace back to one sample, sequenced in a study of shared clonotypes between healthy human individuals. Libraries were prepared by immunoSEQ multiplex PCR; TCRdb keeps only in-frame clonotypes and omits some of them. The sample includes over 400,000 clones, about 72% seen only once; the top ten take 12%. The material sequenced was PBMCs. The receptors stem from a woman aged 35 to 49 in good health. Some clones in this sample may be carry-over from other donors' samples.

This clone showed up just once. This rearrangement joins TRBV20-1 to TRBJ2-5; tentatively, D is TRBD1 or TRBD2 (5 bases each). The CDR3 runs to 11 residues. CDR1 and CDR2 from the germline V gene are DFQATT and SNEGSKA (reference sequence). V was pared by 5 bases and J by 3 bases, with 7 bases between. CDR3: CSAEGKETQYF. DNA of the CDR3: TGCAGTGCTGAGGGGAAAGAGACCCAGTACTTC.

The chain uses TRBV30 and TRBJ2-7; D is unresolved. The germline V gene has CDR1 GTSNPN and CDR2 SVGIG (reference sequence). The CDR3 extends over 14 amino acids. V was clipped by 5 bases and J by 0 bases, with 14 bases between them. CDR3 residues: CAWGTPAVSYEQYF. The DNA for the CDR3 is TGTGCCTGGGGCACCCCTGCCGTCTCCTACGAGCAGTACTTC.

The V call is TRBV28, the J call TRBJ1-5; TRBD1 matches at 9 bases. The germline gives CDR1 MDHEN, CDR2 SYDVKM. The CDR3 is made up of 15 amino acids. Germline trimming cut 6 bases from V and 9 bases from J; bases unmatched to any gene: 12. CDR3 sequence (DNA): TGTGCCAGCAGGGACCGGACAGGGGCTATTTTGCCCCAGCATTTT. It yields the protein CASRDRTGAILPQHF. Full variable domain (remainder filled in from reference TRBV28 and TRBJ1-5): DVKVTQSSRYLVKRTGEKVFLECVQDMDHENMFWYRQDPGLGLRLIYFSYDVKMKEKGDIPEGYSVSREKKERFSLILESASTNQTSMYLCASRDRTGAILPQHFGDGTRLSIL.

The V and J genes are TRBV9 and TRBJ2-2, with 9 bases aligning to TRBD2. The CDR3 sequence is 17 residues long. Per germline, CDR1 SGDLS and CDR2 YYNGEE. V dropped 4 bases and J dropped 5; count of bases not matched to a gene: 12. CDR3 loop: CASSRTLAGKGTGELFF. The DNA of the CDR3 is TGTGCCAGCAGCCGTACTCTAGCGGGAAAGGGAACCGGGGAGCTGTTTTTT.

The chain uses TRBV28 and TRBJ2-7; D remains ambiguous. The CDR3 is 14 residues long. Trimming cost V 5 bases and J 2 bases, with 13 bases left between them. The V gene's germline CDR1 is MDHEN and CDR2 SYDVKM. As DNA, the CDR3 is TGTGCCAGCAGTCCCGGACGAGAACCCTACGAGCAGTACTTC. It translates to CASSPGREPYEQYF.

The CDR3 DNA reads TGTGCCAGCTCACCACCTGGGAACTGGGACTATGGCTACACCTTC. It is translated as CASSPPGNWDYGYTF. The rearrangement links TRBV18 to TRBJ1-2; unclear D gene. This CDR3 is built from 15 residues. The V end lost 0 bases, the J end lost 3 bases, and 11 bases lay between the germline ends. The germline gives CDR1 KGHSH, CDR2 LQKENI. The full variable domain, in which reference TRBV18 and TRBJ1-2 provide the parts outside the CDR3, is NAGVMQNPRHLVRRRGQEARLRCSPMKGHSHVYWYRQLPEEGLKFMVYLQKENIIDESGMPKERFSAEFPKEGPSILRIQQVVRGDSAAYFCASSPPGNWDYGYTFGSGTRLTVV.